This T cell receptor beta chain was recovered during a study of blood T cell repertoires in COVID-19. In the study overall: There were acute and convalescent COVID-19 samples, and they came from the United States, Italy and Spain. T cells, B-cell-depleted T cells, or PBMCs provided the cDNA or gDNA that served as material.

Produced via immunoSEQ multiplex PCR; TCRdb's table is partial and in-frame only. The repertoire holds 160,000 or so clones, with around 81% as singletons. J lost 6 bases, V lost 4 bases, and 8 bases had no gene match. Germline-derived CDR1 and CDR2 are SGHRS and YFSETQ. This CDR3 comprises 14 residues. The rearrangement uses TRBV5-1 and TRBJ2-5, with 8 bases fitting TRBD2. This receptor was taken from a man in his 60s with active or convalescent COVID-19. Input material: peripheral blood. CDR3 sequence (DNA): TGCGCCAGCAGCCCCTCGGGGGGGCTGAAGACCCAGTACTTC. It encodes CASSPSGGLKTQYF.